This TCR beta chain was found in a study of cytomegalovirus exposure and HLA in healthy donors. Study-wide background: Earlier work reported approximately 110 million unique TCR beta sequences from 150 million to 200 million T cells.

The PCR employed 60 Vbeta primers together with 13 Jbeta primers. The data were produced by immunoSEQ multiplex PCR, yet TCRdb's version contains in-frame clones alone and is incomplete. The data contain 55,000 to 70,000 clones, 80% of them seen just once; the ten biggest clones take up around 5.4%. CDR3 size: 12 residues. V trimming: 8 bases; J trimming: 3 bases; junction bases outside the gene matches: 2. The V gene's germline CDR1 is SNHLY and CDR2 FYNNEI. The study, taken as a whole, reports: In an earlier analysis, productive rearrangement rates for most beta V segments clustered near 87% or 30%. In most subjects, TCR beta sequences reportedly gave accurate predictions of HLA-A and HLA-B alleles.

A word on this clone: The antigen is unknown.

The genes are TRBV2 and TRBJ1-2; TRBD1 matches 8 bases. Sequenced material: PBMCs. The clonotype was recovered from a male donor in good health and CMV-seronegative. The CDR3, as DNA: TGTGCCAGCGGACAGGGAGACTATGGCTACACCTTC. Protein sequence: CASGQGDYGYTF.